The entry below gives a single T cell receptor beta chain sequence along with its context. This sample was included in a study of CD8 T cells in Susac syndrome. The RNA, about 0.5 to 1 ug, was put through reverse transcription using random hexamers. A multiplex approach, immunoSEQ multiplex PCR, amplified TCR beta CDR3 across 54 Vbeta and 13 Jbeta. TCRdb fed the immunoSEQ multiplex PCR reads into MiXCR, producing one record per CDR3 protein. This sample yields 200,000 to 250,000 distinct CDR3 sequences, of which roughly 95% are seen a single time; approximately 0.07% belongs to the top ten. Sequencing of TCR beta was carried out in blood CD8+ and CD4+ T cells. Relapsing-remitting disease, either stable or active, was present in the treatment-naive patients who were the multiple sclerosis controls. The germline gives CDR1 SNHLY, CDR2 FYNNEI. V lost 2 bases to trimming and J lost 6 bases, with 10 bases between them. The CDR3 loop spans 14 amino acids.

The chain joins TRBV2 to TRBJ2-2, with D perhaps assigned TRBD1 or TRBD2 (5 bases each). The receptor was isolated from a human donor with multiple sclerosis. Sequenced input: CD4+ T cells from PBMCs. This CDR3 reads CASSESRDAGELFF. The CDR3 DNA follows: TGTGCCAGCAGTGAAAGCCGGGACGCCGGGGAGCTGTTTTTT. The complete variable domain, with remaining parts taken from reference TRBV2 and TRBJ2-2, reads EPEVTQTPSHQVTQMGQEVILRCVPISNHLYFYWYRQILGQKVEFLVSFYNNEISEKSEIFDDQFSVERPDGSNFTLKIRSTKLEDSAMYFCASSESRDAGELFFGEGSRLTVL.